The 8 T cell receptor beta chains in this list originate from one sample, sequenced in a study of T-cell reconstitution after alpha-beta-depleted transplantation in children. Unique molecular identifiers were built into the TCRbeta library. In TCRdb, the PCR reads were re-called with MiXCR into one record per CDR3 protein. The sample holds under 300,000 distinct CDR3 sequences; more than 9% are singletons and the top ten take 23%. The material was peripheral blood, obtained 180 days after TCRalphabeta/CD19-depleted stem cell transplant. The receptors originated from a male patient aged 2 to 10 who had a stem cell transplant for chronic granulomatous disease, so the T cells may come from the graft donor.

This clonotype was counted many times. This sequence joins TRBV20-1 and TRBJ2-7, with D perhaps TRBD1 (5 bases). The germline CDR1 and CDR2 sequences are DFQATT and SNEGSKA (reference sequence). The CDR3 has 13 amino acids. Trimming stripped 5 bases from V and 1 base from J, with 12 bases between. The CDR3 DNA sequence: TGCAGTGCTCGGCAGGGTCTATCCTACGAGCAGTACTTC. Translated: CSARQGLSYEQYF.

Ten or more counts support this clonotype. This rearrangement joins TRBV4-2 to TRBJ1-4; D call uncertain. Germline CDR1 LGHNA, CDR2 YNFKEQ. The CDR3 length is 16 residues. V lost 0 bases, J lost 2 bases, and 10 bases lay in between. The CDR3 here is CASSQDSGITNEKLFF. CDR3 DNA sequence: TGTGCCAGCAGCCAAGATAGTGGGATTACTAATGAAAAACTGTTTTTT.

This clonotype was observed many times. The chain carries TRBV2 and TRBJ1-2, with 10 bases fitting TRBD1. Germline V CDR1 and CDR2: SNHLY, FYNNEI. CDR3 length: 15 residues. With 7 bases clipped from V and 5 bases from J, the junction kept 10 bases outside the gene matches. The CDR3 DNA sequence: TGTGCCAGCACCAAGATTTCGGGACAGGGGTATGGCTACACCTTC. As protein: CASTKISGQGYGYTF.

Ten or more counts support this clonotype. The J gene is TRBJ2-1, the V gene TRBV5-1; 7 positions match TRBD2. The germline V gene has CDR1 SGHRS and CDR2 YFSETQ. This CDR3 is 14 amino acids long. The CDR3 reads CASGAGHRTNEQFF. For the CDR3, the DNA is TGCGCGAGCGGGGCGGGGCACCGTACCAATGAGCAGTTCTTC.

This clonotype was found many times. The chain joins TRBV6-2 or TRBV6-3 to TRBJ2-5; D unresolved. CDR3 length equals 14 residues. Germline CDR1 is MNHEY and CDR2 is SVGEGT. The V end lost 2 bases, the J end lost 4 bases, and 11 bases lay between the germline ends. DNA of the CDR3: TGTGCCAGCAGTTACGTAGCAGTATCAGAGACCCAGTACTTC. Its translation is CASSYVAVSETQYF.

This clonotype was detected many times. This chain connects TRBV29-1 to TRBJ2-1; 8 bases map to TRBD1. With 0 bases clipped from V and 8 bases from J, the junction kept 9 bases outside the gene matches. The CDR3 loop spans 15 amino acids. The germline gives CDR1 SQVTM, CDR2 ANQGSEA. In DNA form, the CDR3 reads TGCAGCGTTGAAGATCTTCGCGGACAGGGCGATGAGCAGTTCTTC. It codes for CSVEDLRGQGDEQFF.

This clonotype has at least ten counts. The V and J genes are TRBV24-1 and TRBJ2-2; possibly TRBD2 for D (6 bases). Germline CDR1 KGHDR, CDR2 SFDVKD. The CDR3 has 13 amino acids. The V end lost 9 bases, the J end lost 5 bases, and 12 bases lay between the germline ends. The CDR3, as DNA: TGTGCCACCGGGGGGAGCGGTACCGGGGAGCTGTTTTTT. Amino acid sequence: CATGGSGTGELFF.

This clonotype appeared many times. The J gene is TRBJ2-1, the V gene TRBV9; TRBD2 agrees at 7 bases. Looked up from germline, CDR1 is SGDLS and CDR2 is YYNGEE. This CDR3 is 16 amino acids long. The trim removed 2 bases at V and 8 bases at J, leaving 13 bases unmatched. The CDR3 region is CASSVRRTGGSDEQFF. The CDR3 coding sequence is TGTGCCAGCAGCGTCAGACGGACGGGAGGAAGCGATGAGCAGTTCTTC.